The 5 T cell receptor beta chains reported below all come from one sample, sequenced in a study of CD8+ T cells in alopecia areata (dated by TCRdb to 2016 to 2019). The sample's time point label, decoded: about 25 weeks on oral tofacitinib. The treatment or condition label on this specimen signifies: oral pan-JAK inhibitor, 5-10 mg twice daily. The library was obtained by the immunoSEQ multiplex PCR assay. RNA was extracted from all samples and reverse transcribed into cDNA as template for TCR sequencing. TCRdb re-hosts the immuneACCESS table, in-frame sequences only. Its copies lack some clones; in the studies checked, an unresolved V gene accounts for under half of them, and the cause for the rest is not known. This sample has 90,000 to 120,000 clones in its table, and 84% of those were observed once. The ten largest clones add up to roughly 23% of the sample. Here the sequenced sample was CD8+ T cells sorted from blood, taken at week 24, from a patient treated with tofacitinib. These receptors were obtained from a human donor with alopecia areata.

The chain recombines TRBV19 with TRBJ1-1, with D possibly matching TRBD1 (5 bases). V dropped 0 bases and J dropped 1 base, with 12 bases sitting between them. The germline CDR1 and CDR2 sequences are LNHDA and SQIVND (reference sequence). The CDR3 is 16 amino acids. CDR3 in amino acids: CASSIERGQGNTEAFF. In DNA form, the CDR3 reads TGTGCCAGTAGTATAGAGAGAGGCCAGGGGAACACTGAAGCTTTCTTT.

V is TRBV13 and J is TRBJ2-7; D perhaps matches TRBD1 (6 bases). This CDR3 region has 14 residues. V gave up 0 bases and J gave up 7 bases, with 13 bases separating them. The germline V gene encodes CDR1 PRHDT and CDR2 FYEKMQ (reference sequence). For the CDR3, the DNA is TGTGCCAGCAGCTTAGGTGTGGGGGCAGGGGAGCAGTACTTC. This translates into CASSLGVGAGEQYF.

The V gene is TRBV11-3, the J gene TRBJ2-3, with D possibly matching TRBD1 (6 bases). The V and J ends lost 5 bases and 3 bases respectively, with 15 bases between them. Per the germline V gene, CDR1 is SGHNT and CDR2 is YENEEA. The CDR3 runs 15 residues. CDR3 sequence reads: CASSAPGQGTDTQYF. The CDR3 DNA follows: TGTGCCAGCAGCGCCCCGGGACAAGGGACAGATACGCAGTATTTT.

The chain links TRBV15 to TRBJ1-1, with a weak D call TRBD1 (5 bases). The germline CDR1 and CDR2 sequences are LNHNV and YYDKDF (reference sequence). This CDR3 is 12 amino acids long. The germline V and J ends were trimmed by 3 bases and 8 bases, with 10 bases remaining between them. The CDR3 region has the DNA TGTGCCACCAGCAGGGGGGTTAGGGAAGCTTTCTTT. Protein: CATSRGVREAFF.

This clone was observed a few times. V is TRBV14 and J is TRBJ2-2, with D uncertain. V lost 4 bases and J lost 6, with 15 bases in between. Germline loops: CDR1 SGHDN, CDR2 FVKESK. This CDR3 has 15 amino acids. CDR3 bases: TGTGCCAGCAGCCCCAGAACGACCGGGCCCGGGGAGCTGTTTTTT. Translated: CASSPRTTGPGELFF.